One T cell receptor beta chain is described in this entry. These data are taken from a study of Ad26.COV2.S vaccination and SARS-CoV-2 variants. Assay: immunoSEQ multiplex PCR; the TCRdb copy retains only in-frame clones and omits some. Seen here are roughly 510,000 clones, roughly 87% observed once, and the top ten hold around 13%. The CDR3 totals 9 residues. Germline V gene sequence: CDR1 LNHDA, CDR2 SQIVND (reference sequence). Between the trimmed V and J ends, which lost 5 bases and 10 bases, there was a span of 0 bases. Sample treatment: 15 to 20 received Ad26.COV2.S at low or high dose, single or two shots; several received placebo; per-sample allocation not given. Collection of the samples took place on day 63 after the first injection of vaccine or placebo.

The sequencing here drew on peripheral blood, taken in a trial of Ad26.COV2.S vaccine versus placebo. This chain uses TRBV19 with TRBJ1-6; D is ambiguous. The sequence came from a person between 18 and 59 years old who received the Ad26.COV2.S COVID-19 vaccine or a placebo. CDR3 sequence reads: CASSSPLHF. Here the CDR3 DNA reads TGTGCCAGTAGTTCACCCCTCCACTTT.